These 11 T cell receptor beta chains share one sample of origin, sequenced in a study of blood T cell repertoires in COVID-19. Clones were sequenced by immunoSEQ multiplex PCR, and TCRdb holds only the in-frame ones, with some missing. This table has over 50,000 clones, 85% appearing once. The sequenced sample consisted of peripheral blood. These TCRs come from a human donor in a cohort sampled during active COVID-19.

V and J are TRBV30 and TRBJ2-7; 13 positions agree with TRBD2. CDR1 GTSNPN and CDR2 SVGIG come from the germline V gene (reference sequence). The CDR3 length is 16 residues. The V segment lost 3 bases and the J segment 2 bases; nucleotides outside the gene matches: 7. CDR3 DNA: TGTGCCTGGAGGCCCGGGACTAGCGGGACGACCTACGAGCAGTACTTC. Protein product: CAWRPGTSGTTYEQYF.

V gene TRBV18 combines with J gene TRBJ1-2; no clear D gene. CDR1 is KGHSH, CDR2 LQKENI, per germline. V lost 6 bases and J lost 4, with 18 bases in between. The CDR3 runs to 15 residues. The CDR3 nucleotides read TGTGCCAGCTCGCCAATCGTCGGGGAAGCCTATGGCTACACCTTC. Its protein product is CASSPIVGEAYGYTF.

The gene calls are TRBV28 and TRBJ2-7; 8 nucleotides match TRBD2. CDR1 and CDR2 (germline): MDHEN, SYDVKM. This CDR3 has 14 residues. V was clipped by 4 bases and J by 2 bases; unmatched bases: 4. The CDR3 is CASSSGTRAYEQYF. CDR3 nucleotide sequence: TGTGCCAGCAGTTCTGGGACTAGAGCCTACGAGCAGTACTTC.

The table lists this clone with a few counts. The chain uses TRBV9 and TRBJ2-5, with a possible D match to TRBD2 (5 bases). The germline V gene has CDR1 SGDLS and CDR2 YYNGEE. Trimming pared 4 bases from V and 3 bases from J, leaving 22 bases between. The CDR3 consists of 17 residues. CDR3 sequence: CASSPGDVWGEEETQYF. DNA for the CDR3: TGTGCCAGCAGCCCCGGTGATGTGTGGGGAGAAGAAGAGACCCAGTACTTC.

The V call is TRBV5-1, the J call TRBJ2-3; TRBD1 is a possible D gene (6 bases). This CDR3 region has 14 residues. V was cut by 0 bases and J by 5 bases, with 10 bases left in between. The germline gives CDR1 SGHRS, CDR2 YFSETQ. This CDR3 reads CASSLAGGEDTQYF. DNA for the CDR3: TGCGCCAGCAGCTTGGCTGGGGGCGAAGATACGCAGTATTTT.

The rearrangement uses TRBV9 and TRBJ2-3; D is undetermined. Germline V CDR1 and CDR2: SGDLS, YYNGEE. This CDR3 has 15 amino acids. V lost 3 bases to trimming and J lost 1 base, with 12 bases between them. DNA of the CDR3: TGTGCCAGCAGCGCCCGAAATCGGGGCACAGATACGCAGTATTTT. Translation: CASSARNRGTDTQYF.

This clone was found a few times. For the CDR3, the DNA is TGTGCCAGCAGTTATAGGGGAAGGGCAGACACCGGGGAGCTGTTTTTT. This sequence encodes CASSYRGRADTGELFF. The chain joins TRBV27 to TRBJ2-2; TRBD1 is a possible D gene (5 bases). The germline CDR1 and CDR2 sequences are MNHEY and SMNVEV (reference sequence). V lost 4 bases and J 3 bases, leaving 15 bases between the germline ends. The CDR3 is 16 amino acids.

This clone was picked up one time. The DNA of the CDR3 is TGTGCCAGCGGCACTGAGTTAGCGGGAGTGGGCAATGAGCAGTTCTTC. Its translation is CASGTELAGVGNEQFF. This rearrangement joins TRBV5-8 to TRBJ2-1, with TRBD2 identical over 9 bases. The CDR3 has 16 amino acids. The germline CDR1 and CDR2 sequences are SGHTS and YDEGEE. After removal of 7 bases from V and 6 bases from J, the junction contained 14 bases not matched to a gene.

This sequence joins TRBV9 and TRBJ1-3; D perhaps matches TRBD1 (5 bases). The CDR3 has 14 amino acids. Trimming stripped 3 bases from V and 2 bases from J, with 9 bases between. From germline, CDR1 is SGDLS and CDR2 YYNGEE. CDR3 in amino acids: CASSADSAGNTIYF. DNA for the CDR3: TGTGCCAGCAGCGCCGACAGCGCTGGAAACACCATATATTTT.

The CDR3 DNA follows: TGTGCCAGCAGTGTCCTAGCGGGAACTTCCGGGGAGCTGTTTTTT. This translates into CASSVLAGTSGELFF. V usage is TRBV6-4 and J usage is TRBJ2-2; 9 positions match TRBD2. Per the germline V gene, CDR1 is MRHNA and CDR2 is SNTAGT. V shed 4 bases, J shed 6 bases, and the junction held 6 bases outside the gene matches. The CDR3 is 15 residues long.

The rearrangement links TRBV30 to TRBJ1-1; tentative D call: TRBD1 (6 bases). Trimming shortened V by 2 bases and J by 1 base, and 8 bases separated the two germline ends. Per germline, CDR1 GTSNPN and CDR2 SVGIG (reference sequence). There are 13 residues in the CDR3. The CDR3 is CAWSKTGNTEAFF. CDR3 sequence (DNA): TGTGCCTGGAGTAAGACAGGGAACACTGAAGCTTTCTTT.